The clone carrying this T cell receptor (beta chain) was observed once. Its antigen is not known. Germline CDR1 and CDR2: SNHLY and FYNNEI. V lost 5 bases to trimming and J lost 13 bases, with 12 bases between them. The CDR3 is made up of 11 amino acids. The sample comes from a study of T cell responses to AZD1222 COVID-19 vaccine. The study's findings and limits: A mostly white British donor set with more females was recruited, and clonal diversity was possibly underestimated.

Sequencing used immunoSEQ multiplex PCR; TCRdb keeps in-frame clones, though not all of them. The sample includes more than 85,000 clones, approximately 86% seen only once; the top ten take more than 4.5%. This chain links TRBV2 with TRBJ1-5; the D gene is possibly TRBD1 (5 bases). This TCR derives from an adult in good health. The sample in question was peripheral blood, obtained on day 0 of AZD1222 vaccination. In DNA, the CDR3 is TGTGCCAGCAGTCGGGACGCAGCACAGCATTTT. Amino acids: CASSRDAAQHF.